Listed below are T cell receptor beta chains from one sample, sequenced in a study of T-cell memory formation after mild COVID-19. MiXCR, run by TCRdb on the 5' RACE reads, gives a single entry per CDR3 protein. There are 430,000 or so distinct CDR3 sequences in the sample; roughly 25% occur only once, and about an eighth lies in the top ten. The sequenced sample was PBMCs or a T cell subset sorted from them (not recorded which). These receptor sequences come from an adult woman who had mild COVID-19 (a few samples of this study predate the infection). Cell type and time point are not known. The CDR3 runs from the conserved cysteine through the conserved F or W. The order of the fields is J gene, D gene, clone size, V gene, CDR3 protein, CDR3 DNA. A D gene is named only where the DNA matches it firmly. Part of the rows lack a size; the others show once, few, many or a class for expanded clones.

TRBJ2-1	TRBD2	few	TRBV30	CAWSSGMSNEQFF	TGTGCCTGGAGTAGCGGGATGTCCAATGAGCAGTTCTTC
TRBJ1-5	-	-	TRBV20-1	CSARSTGHHNQPQHF	TGCAGTGCTAGGTCGACGGGACACCACAATCAGCCCCAGCATTTT
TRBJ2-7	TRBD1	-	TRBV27	CASSLYGTDSYEQYF	TGTGCCAGCAGTTTGTACGGGACAGACTCCTACGAGCAGTACTTC
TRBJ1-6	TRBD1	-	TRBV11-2	CASSAPGQGISPLHF	TGTGCCAGCAGCGCGCCGGGACAGGGAATTTCACCCCTCCACTTT
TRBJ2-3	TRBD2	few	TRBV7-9	CASPPGGGVDTQYF	TGTGCCAGCCCTCCGGGAGGGGGTGTGGATACGCAGTATTTT
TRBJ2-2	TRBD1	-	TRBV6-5	CVSSPDRGRPGELFF	TGTGTCAGCAGTCCCGACAGGGGGCGACCCGGGGAGCTGTTTTTT
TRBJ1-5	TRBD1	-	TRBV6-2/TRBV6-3	CASRTGTSNQPQHF	TGTGCCAGCAGGACAGGGACTAGCAATCAGCCCCAGCATTTT
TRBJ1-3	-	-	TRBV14	CASSQYKWNTIYF	TGTGCCAGCAGCCAATATAAGTGGAACACCATATATTTT
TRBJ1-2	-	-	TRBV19	CASRDPGELNYGYTF	TGTGCCAGTAGGGACCCTGGCGAGCTTAACTATGGCTACACCTTC
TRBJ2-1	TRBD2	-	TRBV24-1	CATSDFPGLANEQFF	TGTGCCACCAGTGATTTTCCGGGACTAGCTAATGAGCAGTTCTTC
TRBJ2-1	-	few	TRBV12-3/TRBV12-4	CASSPNGGQSYNEQFF	TGTGCCAGCAGTCCGAATGGGGGGCAATCCTACAATGAGCAGTTCTTC
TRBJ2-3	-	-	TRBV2	CASRMDTQYF	TGTGCCAGCAGAATGGATACGCAGTATTTT
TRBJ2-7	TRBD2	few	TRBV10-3	CAISESGGLAGTGSSYEQYF	TGTGCCATCAGTGAGTCCGGGGGACTAGCGGGCACTGGAAGCTCCTACGAGCAGTACTTC
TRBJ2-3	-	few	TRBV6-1	CASSGLGLIFTDTQYF	TGTGCCAGCAGTGGCTTGGGACTCATATTCACAGATACGCAGTATTTT
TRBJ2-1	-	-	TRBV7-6	CASSPHPADEQFF	TGTGCCAGCAGTCCCCATCCCGCGGATGAGCAGTTCTTC
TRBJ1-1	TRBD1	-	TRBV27	CASRTGQGGTEAFF	TGTGCCAGCAGGACTGGACAGGGAGGCACTGAAGCTTTCTTT
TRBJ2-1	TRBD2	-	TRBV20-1	CSAPADSGITYYNEQFF	TGCAGTGCTCCGGCGGATAGCGGGATAACCTACTACAATGAGCAGTTCTTC
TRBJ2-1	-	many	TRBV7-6	CASSPRRISDEQFF	TGTGCCAGCAGCCCCCGACGAATCAGCGATGAGCAGTTCTTC
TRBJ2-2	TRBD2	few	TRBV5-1	CASSFGLAGGLANTGELFF	TGCGCCAGCAGCTTCGGACTAGCGGGGGGCCTTGCGAACACCGGGGAGCTGTTTTTT
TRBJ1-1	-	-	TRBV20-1	CSASRWRNTEAFF	TGCAGTGCTAGTCGATGGCGGAACACTGAAGCTTTCTTT
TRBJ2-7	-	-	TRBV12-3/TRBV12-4	CASQRARVTMGEQYF	TGTGCCAGCCAGCGTGCCCGGGTGACAATGGGCGAGCAGTACTTC
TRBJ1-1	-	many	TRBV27	CASSLGGEGTEAFF	TGTGCCAGCAGTTTAGGGGGGGAAGGCACTGAAGCTTTCTTT
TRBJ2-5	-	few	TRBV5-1	CASSSGQFREETQYF	TGCGCCAGCAGCAGCGGACAGTTTAGGGAAGAGACCCAGTACTTC
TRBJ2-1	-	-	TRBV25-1	CASRGFSYNEQFF	TGTGCCAGCAGGGGGTTTTCCTACAATGAGCAGTTCTTC
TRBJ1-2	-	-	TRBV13	CASSLAGSGRGYTF	TGTGCCAGCAGCTTAGCAGGGTCGGGGAGAGGCTACACCTTC
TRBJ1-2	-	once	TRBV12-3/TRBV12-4	CASSPRAYGYTF	TGTGCCAGCAGTCCCCGGGCCTATGGCTACACCTTC
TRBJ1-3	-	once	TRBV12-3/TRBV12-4	CASMRASSGNTIYF	TGTGCCAGCATGCGAGCGTCCTCTGGAAACACCATATATTTT
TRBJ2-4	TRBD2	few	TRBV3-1	CASSPGLAGAGNIQYF	TGTGCCAGCAGCCCTGGACTAGCGGGGGCCGGGAACATTCAGTACTTC
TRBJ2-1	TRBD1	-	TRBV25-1	CASSEQVGQGEDEQFF	TGTGCCAGCAGTGAACAGGTTGGACAGGGCGAGGATGAGCAGTTCTTC
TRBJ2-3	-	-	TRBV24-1	CATGARGSTDTQYF	TGTGCCACCGGGGCCAGGGGAAGCACAGATACGCAGTATTTT
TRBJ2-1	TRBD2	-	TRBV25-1	CASSFSGGGKGNEQFF	TGTGCCAGCAGCTTTAGCGGGGGGGGAAAAGGGAATGAGCAGTTCTTC
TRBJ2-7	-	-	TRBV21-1	CASSNLWGQGGTYEQYF	TGTGCCAGCAGCAATCTCTGGGGACAGGGGGGGACCTACGAGCAGTACTTC
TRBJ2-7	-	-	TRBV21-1	CASSKSCLYRAEQYF	TGTGCCAGCAGCAAATCCTGTCTGTACAGGGCTGAGCAGTACTTC
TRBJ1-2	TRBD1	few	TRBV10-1	CASTSRTGTFYGYTF	TGCGCCAGCACTTCCCGGACAGGAACGTTCTATGGCTACACCTTC
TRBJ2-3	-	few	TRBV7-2	CASSARRRSTDTQYF	TGTGCCAGCAGCGCGAGGCGCAGAAGCACAGATACGCAGTATTTT
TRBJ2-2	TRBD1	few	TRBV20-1	CSASRGHTGELFF	TGCAGTGCTAGCAGGGGGCACACCGGGGAGCTGTTTTTT
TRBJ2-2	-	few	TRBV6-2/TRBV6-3	CASSLAPKTGELFF	TGTGCCAGCAGCCTCGCACCGAAAACCGGGGAGCTGTTTTTT
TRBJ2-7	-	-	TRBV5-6	CASSSLGLYEQYF	TGTGCCAGCAGCTCCCTGGGGCTCTACGAGCAGTACTTC
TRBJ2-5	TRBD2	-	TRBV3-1	CASSLSGTSGYQETQYF	TGTGCCAGCAGCCTTTCCGGGACTAGCGGCTACCAAGAGACCCAGTACTTC
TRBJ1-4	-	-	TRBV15	CATSSRQTANEKLFF	TGTGCCACCAGCAGCCGGCAGACGGCTAATGAAAAACTGTTTTTT
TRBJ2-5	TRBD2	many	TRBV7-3	CASSPGEGRIETQYF	TGTGCCAGCAGCCCCGGGGAGGGGAGGATAGAGACCCAGTACTTC
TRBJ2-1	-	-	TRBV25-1	CASSPPGVYNEQFF	TGTGCCAGCAGTCCGCCGGGGGTTTACAATGAGCAGTTCTTC
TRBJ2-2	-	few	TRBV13	CASSFALRPRTGELFF	TGTGCCAGCAGCTTCGCTCTACGGCCGAGAACCGGGGAGCTGTTTTTT
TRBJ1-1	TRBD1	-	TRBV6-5	CASSRRQGPEAFF	TGTGCCAGCAGCCGGAGACAGGGCCCTGAAGCTTTCTTT
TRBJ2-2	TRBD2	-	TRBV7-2	CASSLVLAGGRTGELFF	TGTGCCAGCAGCTTAGTCCTAGCGGGAGGGCGCACCGGGGAGCTGTTTTTT
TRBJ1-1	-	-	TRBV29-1	CSVANRAPNTEAFF	TGCAGCGTTGCGAACAGGGCCCCGAACACTGAAGCTTTCTTT
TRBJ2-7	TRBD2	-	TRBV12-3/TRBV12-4	CASSRLAGGRDEQYF	TGTGCCAGCAGTCGACTAGCGGGAGGGCGCGACGAGCAGTACTTC
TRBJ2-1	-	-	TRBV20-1	CSARDWMGGSYNEQFF	TGCAGTGCTAGAGATTGGATGGGGGGCTCCTACAATGAGCAGTTCTTC